This is a list of T cell receptor beta chains from one sample in a study of blood T cell repertoires in COVID-19. Clones were read by immunoSEQ multiplex PCR, and TCRdb kept only the in-frame ones, dropping some. The sample holds 400,000 to 450,000 clones, 85% to 90% seen once. Sequencing was done on a sample of PBMCs or T cells enriched from blood (not recorded which). Receptors were obtained from a man younger than 40 who had recovered from COVID-19. CDR3s include the opening cysteine and the closing phenylalanine or tryptophan. D genes are given only for firm matches. The size entry is marked missing in some rows and otherwise reads once, few, many or a size class.

clone_size j_call v_call d_call cdr3_nt cdr3_aa
. TRBJ1-4 TRBV4-2 TRBD1 TGTGCCAGCAGCGAAAGACCGGGACAGCCAAATGAAAAACTGTTTTTT CASSERPGQPNEKLFF
. TRBJ2-5 TRBV29-1 TRBD1 TGCAGCGTTGGCACAGGGACAGGGATAGGGGAGACCCAGTACTTC CSVGTGTGIGETQYF
. TRBJ1-1 TRBV7-2 . TGTGCCAGCAGCTTGAACAGAAACACTGAAGCTTTCTTT CASSLNRNTEAFF
. TRBJ2-5 TRBV5-4 TRBD1 TGTGCCAGCAGCACTCGACAGGGGGGCCAAGAGACCCAGTACTTC CASSTRQGGQETQYF
. TRBJ1-6 TRBV4-1 . TGCGCCAGCAGCCAATGGCTCACAGGGTTATATTCACCCCTCCACTTT CASSQWLTGLYSPLHF
once TRBJ1-6 TRBV28 TRBD1 TGTGCCAGCAGCCGTGTGTGGGGACAGGCGAGCTCCTATAATTCACCCCTCCACTTT CASSRVWGQASSYNSPLHF
once TRBJ2-3 TRBV28 TRBD2 TGTGCCAGCACCTTACTAGCGGGAGGATTCGGCACAGATACGCAGTATTTT CASTLLAGGFGTDTQYF
. TRBJ2-1 TRBV2 TRBD2 TGTGCCAGCAGTGAAATGTTGAGCGGGAGAGGGGTGGAGCAGTTCTTC CASSEMLSGRGVEQFF
. TRBJ2-5 TRBV5-1 . TGCGCCAGCAGCATAGACATACAAGAGACCCAGTACTTC CASSIDIQETQYF
. TRBJ2-1 TRBV7-8 TRBD2 TGTGCCAGCAGCTTATTCAGTTCGGGACTAGCGGGAAGCTACAATGAGCAGTTCTTC CASSLFSSGLAGSYNEQFF
. TRBJ2-7 TRBV12-5 . TGTGCTAGTGCCCCGGACACCCCGCGGCAGTACTTC CASAPDTPRQYF
. TRBJ1-4 TRBV3-1/TRBV3-2 . TGTGCCAGCAGCCAAAGCCAGGGATTGGGTGAAAAACTGTTTTTT CASSQSQGLGEKLFF
. TRBJ2-3 TRBV3-1/TRBV3-2 . TGTGCCAGCAGCCAAGGGACAGGCACAGATACGCAGTATTTT CASSQGTGTDTQYF
. TRBJ2-7 TRBV28 . TGTGCCAGCAGTTTAAGAAATATTGGCCGAACCTACGAGCAGTACTTC CASSLRNIGRTYEQYF
. TRBJ2-1 TRBV5-1 . TGCGCCAGCAGGTACAACAATGAGCAGTTCTTC CASRYNNEQFF
. TRBJ2-7 TRBV5-6 . TGTGCCAGCAGCTACGGTGACAGTACCTACGAGCAGTACTTC CASSYGDSTYEQYF
. TRBJ2-7 TRBV28 TRBD1 TGTGCCAGCAGCTTAACCGGGACAGGGGCTCCCGAGCAGTACTTC CASSLTGTGAPEQYF
. TRBJ1-1 TRBV19 . TGTGCCAGTAGTATCGGTTTTGGGAGCAGGAACACTGAAGCTTTCTTT CASSIGFGSRNTEAFF
. TRBJ2-1 TRBV27 . TGTGCCAGCAGTTTGTTTCGGGGGAATGAGCAGTTCTTC CASSLFRGNEQFF
. TRBJ2-2 TRBV5-1 . TGCGCCAGCAACCAGGGGGGTGGCACCGGGGAGCTGTTTTTT CASNQGGGTGELFF
once TRBJ1-3 TRBV7-2 . TGTGCCAGCAGCTTGTTGGGCAGGGGTGCCGGAAACACCATATATTTT CASSLLGRGAGNTIYF
. TRBJ2-5 TRBV7-2 TRBD2 TGTGCCAGCAGCTGGAAAGCGGGAGGTTTTGAGACCCAGTACTTC CASSWKAGGFETQYF
. TRBJ2-5 TRBV24-1 . TGTGCCACCAGTTTACTGACCGGGGGCCAAGAGACCCAGTACTTC CATSLLTGGQETQYF
. TRBJ1-6 TRBV3-1/TRBV3-2 TRBD1 TGTGCCAGCAGCCAAGTTACAGGGGTAAAGAATTCACCCCTCCACTTT CASSQVTGVKNSPLHF
once TRBJ1-5 TRBV30 . TGTGCCTGGAGTCCGGGACTTCAGCCCCAGCATTTT CAWSPGLQPQHF
. TRBJ2-3 TRBV28 TRBD2 TGTGCCAGCAGGACGGGAGGGCCCTTAGATACGCAGTATTTT CASRTGGPLDTQYF
. TRBJ1-1 TRBV18 TRBD1 TGTGCCAGCTCACCTACCACAGGGGGAGGCACTGAAGCTTTCTTT CASSPTTGGGTEAFF
. TRBJ2-3 TRBV21-1 . TGTGCCAGCAGCAAAGGAGGGGACAGGTTTTCGGATACGCAGTATTTT CASSKGGDRFSDTQYF
. TRBJ2-7 TRBV6-5 . TGTGCCAGCAGTAAGCGGAGAGAGCAGTACTTC CASSKRREQYF
. TRBJ2-7 TRBV5-5 . TGTGCCAGCACCACGGGGCAGGGGACGGGCGAGCAGTACTTC CASTTGQGTGEQYF
. TRBJ1-1 TRBV27 . TGTGCCAGCAGTTTATCGGCGGCAACTGAAGCTTTCTTT CASSLSAATEAFF
. TRBJ2-2 TRBV28 . TGTGCCAGCACCCAGGGGGGTACGAACACCGGGGAGCTGTTTTTT CASTQGGTNTGELFF
once TRBJ1-5 TRBV28 TRBD1 TGTGCCAGCAGCCCCGGACAGGAGTATCAGCCCCAGCATTTT CASSPGQEYQPQHF
. TRBJ2-7 TRBV7-9 TRBD2 TGTGCCAGCAGCCCTTTAGCGGGATCGGCCTACGAGCAGTACTTC CASSPLAGSAYEQYF
. TRBJ1-1 TRBV5-4 . TGTGCCAGCAGCTTTTCGCCAGACACTGAAGCTTTCTTT CASSFSPDTEAFF
once TRBJ1-6 TRBV15 TRBD1 TGTGCCACCAGCAGAGACCCGGGACAGGGGTCCTATAATTCACCCCTCCACTTT CATSRDPGQGSYNSPLHF
. TRBJ2-2 TRBV5-1 TRBD2 TGCGCCAGCAGCTCAAATGTGGGACTAGCGGGAGCGAAAAACACCGGGGAGCTGTTTTTT CASSSNVGLAGAKNTGELFF
. TRBJ2-1 TRBV6-5 . TGTGCCAGCAAGGGACTGGATAGCTCCTACAATGAGCAGTTCTTC CASKGLDSSYNEQFF
. TRBJ1-1 TRBV27 . TGTGCCAGCAGTTTCTTCCGTAGCACTGAAGCTTTCTTT CASSFFRSTEAFF
. TRBJ1-3 TRBV18 . TGTGCCAGCTCACCAACCGAGACTAACACCATATATTTT CASSPTETNTIYF
. TRBJ1-4 TRBV3-1/TRBV3-2 . TGTGCCAGCAGCCAACTAGAGAATGAAAAACTGTTTTTT CASSQLENEKLFF